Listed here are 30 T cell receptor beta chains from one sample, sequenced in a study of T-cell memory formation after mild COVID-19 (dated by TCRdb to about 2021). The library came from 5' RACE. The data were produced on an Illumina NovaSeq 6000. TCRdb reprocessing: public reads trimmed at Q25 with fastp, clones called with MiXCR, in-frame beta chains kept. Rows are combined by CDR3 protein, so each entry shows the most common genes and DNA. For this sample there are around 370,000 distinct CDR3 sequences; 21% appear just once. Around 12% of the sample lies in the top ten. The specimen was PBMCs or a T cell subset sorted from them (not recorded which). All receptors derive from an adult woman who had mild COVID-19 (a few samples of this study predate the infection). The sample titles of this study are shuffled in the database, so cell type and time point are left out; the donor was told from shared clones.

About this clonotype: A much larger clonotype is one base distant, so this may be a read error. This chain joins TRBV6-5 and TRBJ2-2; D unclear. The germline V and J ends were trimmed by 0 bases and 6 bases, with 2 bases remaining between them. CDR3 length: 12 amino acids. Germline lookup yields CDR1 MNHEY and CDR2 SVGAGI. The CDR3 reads CASSYSPGELFF. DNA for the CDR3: TGTGCCAGCAGTTACTCGCCCGGGGAGCTGTTTTTT.

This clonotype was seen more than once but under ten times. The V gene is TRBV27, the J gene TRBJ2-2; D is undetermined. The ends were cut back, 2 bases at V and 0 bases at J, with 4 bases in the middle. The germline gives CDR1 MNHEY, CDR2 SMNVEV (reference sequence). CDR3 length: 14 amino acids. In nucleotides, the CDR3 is TGTGCCAGCAGTTTAATACCGAACACCGGGGAGCTGTTTTTT. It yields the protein CASSLIPNTGELFF.

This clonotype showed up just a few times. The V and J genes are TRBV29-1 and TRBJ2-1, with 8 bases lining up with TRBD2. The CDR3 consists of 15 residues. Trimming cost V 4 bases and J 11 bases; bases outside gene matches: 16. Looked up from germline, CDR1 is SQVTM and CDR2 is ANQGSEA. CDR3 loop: CSVVGGTREGVQQFF. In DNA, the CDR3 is TGCAGCGTTGTAGGCGGGACTAGGGAGGGCGTTCAGCAGTTCTTC.

The CDR3: CATSDQTGGRHGYTF. CDR3 DNA sequence: TGTGCCACCAGTGATCAAACAGGGGGTCGTCATGGCTACACCTTC. V gene TRBV24-1 combines with J gene TRBJ1-2; 8 bases agree with TRBD1. CDR1 KGHDR and CDR2 SFDVKD come from the germline V gene. CDR3 length: 15 amino acids. V dropped 3 bases and J dropped 6; count of bases not matched to a gene: 8.

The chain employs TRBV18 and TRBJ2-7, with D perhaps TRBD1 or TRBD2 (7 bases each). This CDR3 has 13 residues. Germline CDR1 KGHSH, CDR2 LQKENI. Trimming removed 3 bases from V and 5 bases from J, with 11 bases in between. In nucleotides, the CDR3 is TGTGCCAGCTCACCGGGGGGGACAGACGAGCAGTACTTC. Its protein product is CASSPGGTDEQYF.

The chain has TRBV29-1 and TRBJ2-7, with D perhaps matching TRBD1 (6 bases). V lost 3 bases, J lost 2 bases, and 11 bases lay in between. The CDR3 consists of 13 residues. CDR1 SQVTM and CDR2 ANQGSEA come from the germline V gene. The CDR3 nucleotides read TGCAGCGTTGATGATGCAGGGGCCTACGAGCAGTACTTC. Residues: CSVDDAGAYEQYF.

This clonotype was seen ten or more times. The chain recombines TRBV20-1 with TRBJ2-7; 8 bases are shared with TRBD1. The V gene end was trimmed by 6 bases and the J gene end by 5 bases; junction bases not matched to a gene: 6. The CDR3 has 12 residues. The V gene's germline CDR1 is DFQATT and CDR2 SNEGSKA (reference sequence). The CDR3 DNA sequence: TGCAGTGCGTGGACAGGGTCGGACGAGCAGTACTTC. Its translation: CSAWTGSDEQYF.

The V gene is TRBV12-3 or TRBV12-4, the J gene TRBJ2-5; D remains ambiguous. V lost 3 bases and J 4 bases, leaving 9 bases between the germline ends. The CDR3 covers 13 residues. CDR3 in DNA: TGTGCCAGCAGTTTCCCCTCTGGAGAGACCCAGTACTTC. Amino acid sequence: CASSFPSGETQYF.

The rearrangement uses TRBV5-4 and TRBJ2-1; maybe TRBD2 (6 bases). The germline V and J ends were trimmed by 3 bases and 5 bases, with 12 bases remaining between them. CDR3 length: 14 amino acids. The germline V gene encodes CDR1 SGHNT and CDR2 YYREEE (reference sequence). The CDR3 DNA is TGTGCCAGCAGCTCGCCGGGACTTGACAATGAGCAGTTCTTC. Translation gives CASSSPGLDNEQFF. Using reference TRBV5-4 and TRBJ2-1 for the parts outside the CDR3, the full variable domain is ETGVTQSPTHLIKTRGQQVTLRCSSQSGHNTVSWYQQALGQGPQFIFQYYREEENGRGNFPPRFSGLQFPNYSSELNVNALELDDSALYLCASSSPGLDNEQFFGPGTRLTVL.

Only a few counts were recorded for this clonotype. CDR3 nucleotides: TGTGCCAGCAGCGCCACAGTCGCTCAGGGGACGCAGTATTTT. This sequence encodes CASSATVAQGTQYF. The chain uses TRBV6-2 or TRBV6-3 and TRBJ2-3, with D perhaps TRBD1 (6 bases). The CDR3 is 14 amino acids. Germline values: CDR1 MNHEY, CDR2 SVGEGT. V was trimmed by 6 bases and J by 9 bases, leaving 19 bases between them.

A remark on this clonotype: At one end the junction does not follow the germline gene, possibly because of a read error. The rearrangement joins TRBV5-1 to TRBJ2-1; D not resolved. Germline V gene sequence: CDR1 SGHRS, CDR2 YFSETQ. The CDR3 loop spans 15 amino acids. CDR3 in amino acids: CASSLGAVVDNEQLF. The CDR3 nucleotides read TGCGCCAGCAGCTTGGGGGCCGTCGTCGACAATGAGCAGTTATTC. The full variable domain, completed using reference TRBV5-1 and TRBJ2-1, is KAGVTQTPRYLIKTRGQQVTLSCSPISGHRSVSWYQQTPGQGLQFLFEYFSETQRNKGNFPGRFSGRQFSNSRSEMNVSTLELGDSALYLCASSLGAVVDNEQLFGPGTRLTVL.

The CDR3, as DNA: TGTGCCAGCAGCCCCCCTGGAGTCTACGAGCAGTACTTC. Amino acid sequence: CASSPPGVYEQYF. The chain recombines TRBV3-1 with TRBJ2-7; D remains unclear. Germline values: CDR1 LGHDT, CDR2 YNNKEL (reference sequence). V lost 4 bases, J lost 3 bases, and 10 bases lay in between. CDR3 length: 13 residues.

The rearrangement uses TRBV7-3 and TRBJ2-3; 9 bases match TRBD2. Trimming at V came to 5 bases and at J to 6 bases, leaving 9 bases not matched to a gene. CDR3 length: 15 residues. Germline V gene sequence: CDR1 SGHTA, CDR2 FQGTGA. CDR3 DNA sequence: TGTGCCAGCAGCCCTCGGCGGGAGGGCCGGGATACGCAGTATTTT. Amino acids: CASSPRREGRDTQYF.

CDR3 coding DNA: TGCAGTGCTCCTAACCTTAGACAGGGTGTTTCCTACGAGCAGTACTTC. Amino acid sequence: CSAPNLRQGVSYEQYF. The chain has TRBV20-1 and TRBJ2-7, with TRBD1 matching 7 bases. CDR1 and CDR2 (germline): DFQATT, SNEGSKA (reference sequence). The ends lost 5 bases at V and 1 base at J; junction bases unmatched: 14. The length of the CDR3 is 16 residues.

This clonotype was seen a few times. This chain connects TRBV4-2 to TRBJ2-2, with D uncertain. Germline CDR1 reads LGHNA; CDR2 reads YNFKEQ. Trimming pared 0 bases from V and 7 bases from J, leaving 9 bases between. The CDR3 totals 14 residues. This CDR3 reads CASSQDPGGGELFF. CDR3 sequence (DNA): TGTGCCAGCAGCCAAGATCCAGGCGGCGGGGAGCTGTTTTTT.

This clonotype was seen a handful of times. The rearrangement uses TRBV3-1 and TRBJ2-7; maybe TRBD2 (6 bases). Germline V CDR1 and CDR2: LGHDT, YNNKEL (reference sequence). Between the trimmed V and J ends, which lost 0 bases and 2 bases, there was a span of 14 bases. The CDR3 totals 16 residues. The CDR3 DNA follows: TGTGCCAGCAGCCAAGACCCCTGGGAGGCTCCCTACGAGCAGTACTTC. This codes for CASSQDPWEAPYEQYF.

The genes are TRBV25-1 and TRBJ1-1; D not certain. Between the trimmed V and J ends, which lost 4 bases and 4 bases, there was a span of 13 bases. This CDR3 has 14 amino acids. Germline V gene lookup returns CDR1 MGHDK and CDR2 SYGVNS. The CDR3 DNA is TGTGCCAGCAGTGGGGAGGTCAGCTCCACTGAAGCTTTCTTT. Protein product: CASSGEVSSTEAFF. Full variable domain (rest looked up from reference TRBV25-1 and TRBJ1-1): EADIYQTPRYLVIGTGKKITLECSQTMGHDKMYWYQQDPGMELHLIHYSYGVNSTEKGDLSSESTVSRIRTEHFPLTLESARPSHTSQYLCASSGEVSSTEAFFGQGTRLTVV.

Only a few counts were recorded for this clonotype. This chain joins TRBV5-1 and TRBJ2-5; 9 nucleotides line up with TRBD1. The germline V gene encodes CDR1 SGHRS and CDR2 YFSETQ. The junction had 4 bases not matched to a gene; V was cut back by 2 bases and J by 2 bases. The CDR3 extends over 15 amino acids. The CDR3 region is CASSFGTGRQETQYF. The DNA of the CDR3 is TGCGCCAGCAGCTTCGGGACAGGGAGACAAGAGACCCAGTACTTC.

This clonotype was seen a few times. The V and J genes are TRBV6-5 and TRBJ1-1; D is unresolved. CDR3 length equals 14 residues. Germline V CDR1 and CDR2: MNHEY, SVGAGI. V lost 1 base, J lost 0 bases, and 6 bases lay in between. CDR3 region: CASSYLEMNTEAFF. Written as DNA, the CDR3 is TGTGCCAGCAGTTACTTGGAAATGAACACTGAAGCTTTCTTT.

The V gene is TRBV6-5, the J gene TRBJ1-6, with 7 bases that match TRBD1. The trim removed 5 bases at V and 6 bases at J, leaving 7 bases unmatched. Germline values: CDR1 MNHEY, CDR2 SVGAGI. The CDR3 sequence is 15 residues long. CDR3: CASSTRTGGNSPLHF. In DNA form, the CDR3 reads TGTGCCAGCAGTACCCGGACAGGTGGTAATTCACCCCTCCACTTT.

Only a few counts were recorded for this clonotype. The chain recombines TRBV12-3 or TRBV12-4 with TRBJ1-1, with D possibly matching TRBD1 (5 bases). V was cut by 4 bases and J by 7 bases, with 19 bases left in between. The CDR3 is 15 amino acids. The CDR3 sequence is CASSSRGEGVSEAFF. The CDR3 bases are TGTGCCAGCAGTTCCCGGGGGGAAGGAGTCAGTGAAGCTTTCTTT.

CDR3: CATSDRTGGYEQYF. In DNA, the CDR3 is TGTGCCACCAGTGACCGGACAGGGGGCTACGAGCAGTACTTC. The chain has TRBV24-1 and TRBJ2-7, with 10 nucleotides matching TRBD1. CDR1 and CDR2 (germline): KGHDR, SFDVKD. This CDR3 is 14 amino acids long. Trimming took 4 bases from V and 3 from J; bases not matched to a gene: 2.

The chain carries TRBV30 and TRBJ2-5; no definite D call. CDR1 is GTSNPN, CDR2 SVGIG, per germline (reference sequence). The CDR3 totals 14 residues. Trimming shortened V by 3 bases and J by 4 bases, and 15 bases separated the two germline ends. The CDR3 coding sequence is TGTGCCTGGAGCGGCACCACAACGGTAGAGACCCAGTACTTC. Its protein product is CAWSGTTTVETQYF.

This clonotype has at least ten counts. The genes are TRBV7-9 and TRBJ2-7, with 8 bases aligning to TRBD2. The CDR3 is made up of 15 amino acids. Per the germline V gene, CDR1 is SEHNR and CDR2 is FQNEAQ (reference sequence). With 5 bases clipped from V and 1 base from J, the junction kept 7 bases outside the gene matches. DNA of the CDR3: TGTGCCAGCAGCGGAAATAGCGGGACTTCCTACGAGCAGTACTTC. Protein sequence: CASSGNSGTSYEQYF.

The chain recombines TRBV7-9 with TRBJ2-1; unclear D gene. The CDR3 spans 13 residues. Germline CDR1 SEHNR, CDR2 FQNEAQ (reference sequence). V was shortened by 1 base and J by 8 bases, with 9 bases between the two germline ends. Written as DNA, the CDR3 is TGTGCCAGCAGCTTAGTCAACAACGATGAGCAGTTCTTC. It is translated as CASSLVNNDEQFF.

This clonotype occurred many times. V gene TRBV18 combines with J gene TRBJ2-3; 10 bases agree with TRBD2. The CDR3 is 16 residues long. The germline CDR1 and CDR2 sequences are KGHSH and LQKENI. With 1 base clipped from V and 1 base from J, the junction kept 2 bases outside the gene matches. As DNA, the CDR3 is TGTGCCAGCTCACCACTAGCGGGGGGACGCACAGATACGCAGTATTTT. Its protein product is CASSPLAGGRTDTQYF.

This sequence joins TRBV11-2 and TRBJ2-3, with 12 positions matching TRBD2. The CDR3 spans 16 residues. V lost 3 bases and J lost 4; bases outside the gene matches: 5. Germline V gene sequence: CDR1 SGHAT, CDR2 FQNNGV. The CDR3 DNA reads TGTGCCAGCAGCTTCCTAGCGGGAGGGCCCTCAGATACGCAGTATTTT. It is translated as CASSFLAGGPSDTQYF.

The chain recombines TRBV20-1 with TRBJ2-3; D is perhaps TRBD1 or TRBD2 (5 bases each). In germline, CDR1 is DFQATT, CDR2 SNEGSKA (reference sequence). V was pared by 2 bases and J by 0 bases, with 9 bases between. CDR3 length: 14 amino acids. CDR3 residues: CSARIGASTDTQYF. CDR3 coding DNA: TGCAGTGCTAGAATCGGGGCTAGCACAGATACGCAGTATTTT.

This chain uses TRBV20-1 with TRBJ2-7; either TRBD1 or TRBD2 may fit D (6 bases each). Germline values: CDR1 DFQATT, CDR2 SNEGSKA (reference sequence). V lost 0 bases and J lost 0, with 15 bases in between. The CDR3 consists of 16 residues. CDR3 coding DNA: TGCAGTGCTAGAGAGACAGGTGGCGGGGTCTCCTACGAGCAGTACTTC. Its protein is CSARETGGGVSYEQYF.

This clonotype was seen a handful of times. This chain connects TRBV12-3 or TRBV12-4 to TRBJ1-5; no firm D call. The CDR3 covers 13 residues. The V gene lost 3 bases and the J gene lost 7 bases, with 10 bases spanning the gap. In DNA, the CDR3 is TGTGCCAGCAGTTTTTCCACAAGCCAGCCCCAGCATTTT. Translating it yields CASSFSTSQPQHF.